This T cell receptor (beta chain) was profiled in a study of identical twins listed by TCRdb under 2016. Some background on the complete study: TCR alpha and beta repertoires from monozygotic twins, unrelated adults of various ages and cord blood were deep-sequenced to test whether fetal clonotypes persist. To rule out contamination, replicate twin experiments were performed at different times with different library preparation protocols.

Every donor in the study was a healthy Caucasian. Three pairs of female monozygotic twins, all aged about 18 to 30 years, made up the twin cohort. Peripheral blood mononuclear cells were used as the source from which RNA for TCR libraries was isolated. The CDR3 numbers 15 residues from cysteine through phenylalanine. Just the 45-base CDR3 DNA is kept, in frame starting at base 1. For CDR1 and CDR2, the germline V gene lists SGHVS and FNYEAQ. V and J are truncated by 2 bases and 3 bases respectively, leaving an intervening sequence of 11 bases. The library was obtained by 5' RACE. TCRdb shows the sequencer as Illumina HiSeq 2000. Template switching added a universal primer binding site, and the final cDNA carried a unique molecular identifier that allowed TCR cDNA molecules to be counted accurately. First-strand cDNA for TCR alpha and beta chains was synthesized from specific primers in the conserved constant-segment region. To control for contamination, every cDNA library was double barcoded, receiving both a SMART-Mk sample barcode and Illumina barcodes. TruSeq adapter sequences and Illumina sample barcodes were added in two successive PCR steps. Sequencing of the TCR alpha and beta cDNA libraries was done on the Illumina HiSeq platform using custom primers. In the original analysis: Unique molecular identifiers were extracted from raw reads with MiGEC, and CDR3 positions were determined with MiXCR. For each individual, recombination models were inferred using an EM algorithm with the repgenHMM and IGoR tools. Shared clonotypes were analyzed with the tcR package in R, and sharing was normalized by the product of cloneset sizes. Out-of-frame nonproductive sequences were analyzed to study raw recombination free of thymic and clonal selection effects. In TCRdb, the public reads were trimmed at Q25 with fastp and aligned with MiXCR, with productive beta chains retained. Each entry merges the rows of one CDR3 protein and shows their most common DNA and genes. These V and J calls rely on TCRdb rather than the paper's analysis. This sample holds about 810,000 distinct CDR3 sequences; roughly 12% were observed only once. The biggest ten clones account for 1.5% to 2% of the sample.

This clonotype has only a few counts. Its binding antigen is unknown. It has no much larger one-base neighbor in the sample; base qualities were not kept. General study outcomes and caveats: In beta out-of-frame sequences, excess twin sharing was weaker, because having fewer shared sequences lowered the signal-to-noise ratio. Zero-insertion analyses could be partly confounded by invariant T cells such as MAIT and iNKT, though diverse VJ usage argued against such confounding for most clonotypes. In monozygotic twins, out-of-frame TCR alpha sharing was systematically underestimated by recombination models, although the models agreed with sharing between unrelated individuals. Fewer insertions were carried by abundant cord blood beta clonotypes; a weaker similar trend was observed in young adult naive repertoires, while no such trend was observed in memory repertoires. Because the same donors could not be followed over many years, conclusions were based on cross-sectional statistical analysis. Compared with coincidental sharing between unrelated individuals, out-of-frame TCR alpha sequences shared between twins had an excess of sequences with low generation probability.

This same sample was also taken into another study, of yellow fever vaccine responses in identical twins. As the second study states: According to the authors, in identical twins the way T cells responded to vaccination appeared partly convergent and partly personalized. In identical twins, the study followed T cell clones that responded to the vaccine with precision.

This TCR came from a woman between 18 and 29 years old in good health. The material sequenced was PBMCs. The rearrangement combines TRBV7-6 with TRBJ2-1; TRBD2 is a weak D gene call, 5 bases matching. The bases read TGTGCCAGCAGCTTAACGGAGAGGGTCTACAATGAGCAGTTCTTC. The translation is CASSLTERVYNEQFF.